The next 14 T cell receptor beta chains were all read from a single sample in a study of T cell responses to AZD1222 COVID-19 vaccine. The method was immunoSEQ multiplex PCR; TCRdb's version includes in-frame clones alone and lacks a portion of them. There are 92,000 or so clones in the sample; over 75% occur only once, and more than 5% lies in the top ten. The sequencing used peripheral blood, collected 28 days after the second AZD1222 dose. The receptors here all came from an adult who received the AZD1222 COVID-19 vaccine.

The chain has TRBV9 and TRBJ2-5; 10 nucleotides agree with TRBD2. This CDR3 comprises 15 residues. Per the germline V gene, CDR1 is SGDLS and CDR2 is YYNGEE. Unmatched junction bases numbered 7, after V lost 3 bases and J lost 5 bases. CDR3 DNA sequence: TGTGCCAGCAGCGCCGGACTAGCGGCGAGGGAGACCCAGTACTTC. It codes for CASSAGLAARETQYF.

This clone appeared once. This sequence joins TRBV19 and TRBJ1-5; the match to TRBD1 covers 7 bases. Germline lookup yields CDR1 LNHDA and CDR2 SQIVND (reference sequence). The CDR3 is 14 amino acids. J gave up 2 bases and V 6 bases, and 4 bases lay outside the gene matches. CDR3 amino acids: CASRFGTGNQPQHF. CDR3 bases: TGTGCCAGTAGATTCGGGACAGGCAATCAGCCCCAGCATTTT.

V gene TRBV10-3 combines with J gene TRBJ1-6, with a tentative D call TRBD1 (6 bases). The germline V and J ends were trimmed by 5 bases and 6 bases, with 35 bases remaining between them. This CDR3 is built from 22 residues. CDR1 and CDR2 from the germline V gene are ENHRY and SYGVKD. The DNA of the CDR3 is TGTGCCATCAGTACGGACAGACCCCAGAAAAACCCGATATATCCGGGTAATTCACCCCTCCACTTT. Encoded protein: CAISTDRPQKNPIYPGNSPLHF.

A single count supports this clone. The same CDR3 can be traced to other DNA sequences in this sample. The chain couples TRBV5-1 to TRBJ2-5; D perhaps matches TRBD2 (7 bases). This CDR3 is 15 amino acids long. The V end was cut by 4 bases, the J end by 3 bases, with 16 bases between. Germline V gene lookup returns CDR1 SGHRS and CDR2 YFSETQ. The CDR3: CASSPQGGGEETQYF. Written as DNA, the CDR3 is TGCGCCAGCAGCCCCCAAGGAGGGGGGGAAGAGACCCAGTACTTC.

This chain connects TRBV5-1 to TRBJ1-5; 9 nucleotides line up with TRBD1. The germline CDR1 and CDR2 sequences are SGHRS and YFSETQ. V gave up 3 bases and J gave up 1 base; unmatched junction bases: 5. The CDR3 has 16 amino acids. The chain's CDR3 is CASSSGDRASNQPQHF. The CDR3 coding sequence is TGCGCCAGCAGCTCCGGGGACAGGGCGAGCAATCAGCCCCAGCATTTT.

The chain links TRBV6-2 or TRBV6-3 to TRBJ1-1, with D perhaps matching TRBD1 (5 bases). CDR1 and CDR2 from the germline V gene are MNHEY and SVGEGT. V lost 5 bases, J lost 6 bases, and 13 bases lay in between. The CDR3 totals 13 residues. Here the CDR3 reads CASSKWGEAEAFF. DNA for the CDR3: TGTGCCAGCAGTAAGTGGGGGGAGGCTGAAGCTTTCTTT.

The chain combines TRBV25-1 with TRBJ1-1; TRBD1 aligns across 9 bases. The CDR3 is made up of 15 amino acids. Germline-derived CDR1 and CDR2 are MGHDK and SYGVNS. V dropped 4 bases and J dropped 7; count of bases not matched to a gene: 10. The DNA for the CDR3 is TGTGCCAGCAGTGCTTCTTCTACAGGGGGCGGTGAAGCTTTCTTT. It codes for CASSASSTGGGEAFF.

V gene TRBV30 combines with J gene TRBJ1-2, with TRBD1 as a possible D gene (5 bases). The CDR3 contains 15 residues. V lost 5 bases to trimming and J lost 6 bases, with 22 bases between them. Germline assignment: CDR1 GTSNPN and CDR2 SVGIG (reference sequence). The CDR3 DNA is TGTGCCTGGGGCAGGGAAGGCAGGGTATGGGATGGCTACACCTTC. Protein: CAWGREGRVWDGYTF.

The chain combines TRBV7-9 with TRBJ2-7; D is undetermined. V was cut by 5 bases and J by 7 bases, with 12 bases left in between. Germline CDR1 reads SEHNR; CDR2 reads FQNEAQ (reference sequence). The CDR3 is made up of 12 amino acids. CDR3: CASSTPPWEQYF. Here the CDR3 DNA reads TGTGCCAGCAGCACCCCCCCGTGGGAGCAGTACTTC.

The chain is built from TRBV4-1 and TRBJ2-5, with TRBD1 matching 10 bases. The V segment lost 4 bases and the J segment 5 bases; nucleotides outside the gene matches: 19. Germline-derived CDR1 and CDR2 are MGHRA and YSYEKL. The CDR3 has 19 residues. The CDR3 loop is CASSRVQSIVGTGVETQYF. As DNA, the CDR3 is TGCGCCAGCAGCCGCGTACAATCGATAGTTGGGACAGGGGTCGAGACCCAGTACTTC.

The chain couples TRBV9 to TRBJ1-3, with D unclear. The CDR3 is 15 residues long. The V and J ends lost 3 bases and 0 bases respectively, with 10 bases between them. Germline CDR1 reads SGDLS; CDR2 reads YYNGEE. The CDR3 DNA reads TGTGCCAGCAGCGCAACAGCTGTCTCTGGAAACACCATATATTTT. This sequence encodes CASSATAVSGNTIYF.

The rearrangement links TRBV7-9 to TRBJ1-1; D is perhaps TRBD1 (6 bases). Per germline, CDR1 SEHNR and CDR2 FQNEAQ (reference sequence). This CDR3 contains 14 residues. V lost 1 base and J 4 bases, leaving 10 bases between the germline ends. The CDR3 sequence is CASSLGGARTEAFF. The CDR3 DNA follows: TGTGCCAGCAGCTTAGGGGGGGCACGCACTGAAGCTTTCTTT.

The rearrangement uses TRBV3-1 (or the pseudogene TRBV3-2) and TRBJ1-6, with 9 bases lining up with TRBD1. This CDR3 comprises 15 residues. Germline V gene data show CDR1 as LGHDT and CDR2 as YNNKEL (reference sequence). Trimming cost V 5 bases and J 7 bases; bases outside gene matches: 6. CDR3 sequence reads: CASSFRTGENSPLHF. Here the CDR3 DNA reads TGTGCCAGCAGCTTTAGGACAGGGGAAAATTCACCCCTCCACTTT.

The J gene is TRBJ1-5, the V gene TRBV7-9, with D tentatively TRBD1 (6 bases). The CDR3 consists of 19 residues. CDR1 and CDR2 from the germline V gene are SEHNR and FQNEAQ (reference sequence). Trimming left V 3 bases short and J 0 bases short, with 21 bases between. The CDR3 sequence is CASSFFIGIGGYSNQPQHF. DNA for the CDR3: TGTGCCAGCAGCTTCTTCATAGGTATCGGGGGCTATAGCAATCAGCCCCAGCATTTT. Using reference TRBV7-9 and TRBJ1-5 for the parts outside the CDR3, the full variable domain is DTGVSQNPRHKITKRGQNVTFRCDPISEHNRLYWYRQTLGQGPEFLTYFQNEAQLEKSRLLSDRFSAERPKGSFSTLEIQRTEQGDSAMYLCASSFFIGIGGYSNQPQHFGDGTRLSIL.